Listed below are T cell receptor beta chains from one sample, sequenced in a study of blood T cell repertoires in COVID-19. TCRdb's table, derived via immunoSEQ multiplex PCR, lists solely in-frame clones and lacks some. The sample carries 100,000 to 140,000 clones, approximately 81% recorded once. The specimen sequenced was peripheral blood. The receptors were sampled from a human donor in a cohort sampled during active COVID-19. Each CDR3 is given with its conserved first and last residue. The order of the fields is D gene, clone size, J gene, V gene, CDR3 protein, CDR3 DNA. A D gene is named only where the DNA matches it firmly. Not all rows give a size; the values are once, few, many and, for expanded clones, a class.

d_gene: .; abundance: .; j_gene: TRBJ2-1; v_gene: TRBV2; CDR3aa: CASTFLSSYNEQFF; CDR3nt: TGTGCCAGCACTTTCTTGAGCTCCTACAATGAGCAGTTCTTC
d_gene: TRBD1; abundance: .; j_gene: TRBJ2-3; v_gene: TRBV7-9; CDR3aa: CASSQGTGPTDTQYF; CDR3nt: TGTGCCAGCAGCCAAGGGACAGGCCCCACAGATACGCAGTATTTT
d_gene: TRBD1; abundance: once; j_gene: TRBJ1-5; v_gene: TRBV7-2; CDR3aa: CASSFAGQAYNQPQHF; CDR3nt: TGTGCCAGCAGCTTCGCAGGACAGGCGTACAATCAGCCCCAGCATTTT
d_gene: .; abundance: .; j_gene: TRBJ1-3; v_gene: TRBV11-3; CDR3aa: CASSTSPGPGNTIYF; CDR3nt: TGTGCCAGCAGCACCTCGCCAGGCCCTGGAAACACCATATATTTT
d_gene: TRBD2; abundance: once; j_gene: TRBJ2-3; v_gene: TRBV7-3; CDR3aa: CASSPLAGALTDTQYF; CDR3nt: TGTGCCAGCAGCCCGCTAGCGGGAGCGCTCACAGATACGCAGTATTTT
d_gene: TRBD2; abundance: few; j_gene: TRBJ2-5; v_gene: TRBV19; CDR3aa: CASSIVAGSQETQYF; CDR3nt: TGTGCCAGTAGTATTGTAGCGGGTTCCCAAGAGACCCAGTACTTC
d_gene: TRBD2; abundance: .; j_gene: TRBJ2-2; v_gene: TRBV11-1; CDR3aa: CASSTKTSAGTGELFF; CDR3nt: TGTGCCAGCAGCACTAAGACTAGCGCGGGCACCGGGGAGCTGTTTTTT
d_gene: TRBD1; abundance: .; j_gene: TRBJ1-2; v_gene: TRBV20-1; CDR3aa: CSAETGAGYTF; CDR3nt: TGCAGTGCAGAAACAGGGGCAGGCTACACCTTC
d_gene: TRBD1; abundance: .; j_gene: TRBJ2-2; v_gene: TRBV18; CDR3aa: CASSPGTGHTGELFF; CDR3nt: TGTGCCAGCTCACCAGGGACAGGGCACACCGGGGAGCTGTTTTTT
d_gene: .; abundance: .; j_gene: TRBJ1-5; v_gene: TRBV10-3; CDR3aa: CAISDFDQPQHF; CDR3nt: TGTGCCATCAGTGACTTCGATCAGCCCCAGCATTTT
d_gene: .; abundance: once; j_gene: TRBJ1-6; v_gene: TRBV30; CDR3aa: CAWGAYSPLHF; CDR3nt: TGTGCCTGGGGGGCTTATTCACCCCTCCACTTT
d_gene: TRBD2; abundance: .; j_gene: TRBJ2-1; v_gene: TRBV3-1/TRBV3-2; CDR3aa: CASSQGGSTFPPYNEQFF; CDR3nt: TGTGCCAGCAGCCAAGGCGGGAGTACTTTCCCGCCCTACAATGAGCAGTTCTTC
d_gene: TRBD2; abundance: .; j_gene: TRBJ2-5; v_gene: TRBV5-4; CDR3aa: CASSLAGGETQYF; CDR3nt: TGTGCCAGCAGCTTAGCGGGAGGAGAGACCCAGTACTTC
d_gene: TRBD1; abundance: once; j_gene: TRBJ2-6; v_gene: TRBV30; CDR3aa: CAWRTGGLFSGANVLTF; CDR3nt: TGTGCCTGGAGAACAGGGGGCCTATTTTCTGGGGCCAACGTCCTGACTTTC
d_gene: TRBD1; abundance: .; j_gene: TRBJ1-3; v_gene: TRBV28; CDR3aa: CASSPTGIKALGNTIYF; CDR3nt: TGTGCCAGCAGTCCGACAGGGATCAAAGCTCTTGGAAACACCATATATTTT
d_gene: .; abundance: .; j_gene: TRBJ2-1; v_gene: TRBV28; CDR3aa: CASSLIGGGLAFYNEQFF; CDR3nt: TGTGCCAGCAGTTTAATAGGGGGGGGCCTAGCGTTCTACAATGAGCAGTTCTTC
d_gene: .; abundance: .; j_gene: TRBJ1-3; v_gene: TRBV27; CDR3aa: CASSLSGGNSGNTIYF; CDR3nt: TGTGCCAGCAGTTTATCAGGCGGTAACTCTGGAAACACCATATATTTT
d_gene: TRBD2; abundance: .; j_gene: TRBJ2-3; v_gene: TRBV14; CDR3aa: CASSQETNLLAGAGDTQYF; CDR3nt: TGTGCCAGCAGCCAGGAAACTAATCTCCTAGCGGGAGCGGGAGATACGCAGTATTTT
d_gene: TRBD1; abundance: .; j_gene: TRBJ2-1; v_gene: TRBV6-1; CDR3aa: CASSERDRVSYNEQFF; CDR3nt: TGTGCCAGCAGTGAAAGGGACAGGGTGTCATACAATGAGCAGTTCTTC
d_gene: .; abundance: once; j_gene: TRBJ1-5; v_gene: TRBV12-5; CDR3aa: CASGLTSNQPQHF; CDR3nt: TGTGCTAGTGGTTTGACATCCAATCAGCCCCAGCATTTT
d_gene: .; abundance: .; j_gene: TRBJ2-1; v_gene: TRBV27; CDR3aa: CASSWAGGVSYNEQFF; CDR3nt: TGTGCCAGCAGTTGGGCGGGTGGGGTATCCTACAATGAGCAGTTCTTC
d_gene: .; abundance: few; j_gene: TRBJ1-4; v_gene: TRBV3-1/TRBV3-2; CDR3aa: CASSRRDRPTNEKLFF; CDR3nt: TGTGCCAGCAGCCGGCGAGACAGACCAACTAATGAAAAACTGTTTTTT
d_gene: TRBD1; abundance: .; j_gene: TRBJ2-7; v_gene: TRBV11-2; CDR3aa: CASSSLDRGEQYF; CDR3nt: TGTGCCAGCAGCTCCCTCGACAGGGGCGAGCAGTACTTC
d_gene: .; abundance: .; j_gene: TRBJ2-1; v_gene: TRBV9; CDR3aa: CASSADTGASNEQFF; CDR3nt: TGTGCCAGCAGCGCGGACACGGGAGCTAGCAATGAGCAGTTCTTC
d_gene: .; abundance: .; j_gene: TRBJ1-1; v_gene: TRBV9; CDR3aa: CASSVGVTGNTEAFF; CDR3nt: TGTGCCAGCAGCGTAGGGGTGACAGGGAACACTGAAGCTTTCTTT
d_gene: TRBD1; abundance: .; j_gene: TRBJ2-5; v_gene: TRBV7-3; CDR3aa: CASSSQTGGAGETQYF; CDR3nt: TGTGCCAGCAGCTCCCAGACAGGGGGCGCCGGGGAGACCCAGTACTTC
d_gene: .; abundance: few; j_gene: TRBJ1-2; v_gene: TRBV18; CDR3aa: CASSPPGRILYGYTF; CDR3nt: TGTGCCAGCTCACCACCGGGGCGGATCCTCTATGGCTACACCTTC
d_gene: TRBD1; abundance: .; j_gene: TRBJ1-1; v_gene: TRBV19; CDR3aa: CASSIPWTGGKNTEAFF; CDR3nt: TGTGCCAGTAGTATTCCATGGACAGGGGGGAAGAACACTGAAGCTTTCTTT
d_gene: TRBD2; abundance: .; j_gene: TRBJ2-3; v_gene: TRBV11-1; CDR3aa: CASRRTSGTGEDTQYF; CDR3nt: TGTGCCAGCAGACGAACTAGCGGGACGGGAGAAGATACGCAGTATTTT
d_gene: TRBD1; abundance: .; j_gene: TRBJ2-2; v_gene: TRBV7-2; CDR3aa: CASSITGTGGFTGELFF; CDR3nt: TGTGCCAGCAGTATTACCGGGACAGGGGGTTTCACCGGGGAGCTGTTTTTT
d_gene: TRBD2; abundance: few; j_gene: TRBJ2-1; v_gene: TRBV10-3; CDR3aa: CAIRGEGLNEQFF; CDR3nt: TGTGCCATCAGAGGGGAGGGCCTGAATGAGCAGTTCTTC
d_gene: .; abundance: .; j_gene: TRBJ2-4; v_gene: TRBV18; CDR3aa: CASSPQGKDIQYF; CDR3nt: TGTGCCAGCTCACCACAGGGGAAGGACATTCAGTACTTC
d_gene: .; abundance: .; j_gene: TRBJ2-5; v_gene: TRBV11-2; CDR3aa: CASSLPVQETQYF; CDR3nt: TGTGCCAGCAGCTTGCCAGTCCAAGAGACCCAGTACTTC
d_gene: .; abundance: .; j_gene: TRBJ2-7; v_gene: TRBV28; CDR3aa: CASSLPITYEQYF; CDR3nt: TGTGCCAGCAGTTTACCGATTACTTACGAGCAGTACTTC
d_gene: TRBD1; abundance: .; j_gene: TRBJ1-5; v_gene: TRBV19; CDR3aa: CASLTGQHSNQPQHF; CDR3nt: TGTGCCAGTCTTACGGGACAGCATAGCAATCAGCCCCAGCATTTT
d_gene: .; abundance: .; j_gene: TRBJ1-2; v_gene: TRBV30; CDR3aa: CAWSVHSYGYTF; CDR3nt: TGTGCCTGGAGTGTACATTCATATGGCTACACCTTC
d_gene: TRBD2; abundance: .; j_gene: TRBJ2-7; v_gene: TRBV5-1; CDR3aa: CASRGLAGKTYEQYF; CDR3nt: TGCGCCAGCAGGGGACTAGCGGGTAAGACCTACGAGCAGTACTTC
d_gene: .; abundance: .; j_gene: TRBJ2-7; v_gene: TRBV2; CDR3aa: CASSAYGYSSYEQYF; CDR3nt: TGTGCCAGCAGTGCATACGGTTACAGCTCCTACGAGCAGTACTTC
d_gene: .; abundance: .; j_gene: TRBJ2-3; v_gene: TRBV5-1; CDR3aa: CASSFVGQAGTDTQYF; CDR3nt: TGCGCCAGCAGCTTCGTTGGGCAGGCCGGCACAGATACGCAGTATTTT
d_gene: .; abundance: .; j_gene: TRBJ2-5; v_gene: TRBV6-5; CDR3aa: CASRKTAPETQYF; CDR3nt: TGTGCCAGCCGTAAGACAGCACCGGAGACCCAGTACTTC
d_gene: .; abundance: .; j_gene: TRBJ2-1; v_gene: TRBV30; CDR3aa: CAWRKTGMLSYNEQFF; CDR3nt: TGTGCCTGGAGAAAAACAGGGATGTTGTCCTACAATGAGCAGTTCTTC
d_gene: .; abundance: once; j_gene: TRBJ2-6; v_gene: TRBV6-5; CDR3aa: CASRRGGSGANVLTF; CDR3nt: TGTGCCAGCAGGAGGGGGGGATCTGGGGCCAACGTCCTGACTTTC
d_gene: .; abundance: .; j_gene: TRBJ2-5; v_gene: TRBV11-2; CDR3aa: CASSPRTGSETQYF; CDR3nt: TGTGCCAGCAGCCCGCGAACAGGGAGCGAGACCCAGTACTTC
d_gene: TRBD1; abundance: .; j_gene: TRBJ2-3; v_gene: TRBV6-2/TRBV6-3; CDR3aa: CASSRPLETGVDTQYF; CDR3nt: TGTGCCAGCAGTAGACCTTTAGAGACAGGGGTAGATACGCAGTATTTT
d_gene: TRBD2; abundance: .; j_gene: TRBJ2-2; v_gene: TRBV5-1; CDR3aa: CASALAGASTGELFF; CDR3nt: TGCGCCAGCGCTCTAGCGGGGGCGAGCACCGGGGAGCTGTTTTTT
d_gene: TRBD2; abundance: .; j_gene: TRBJ2-1; v_gene: TRBV9; CDR3aa: CASSGVPLAGGRNEQFF; CDR3nt: TGTGCCAGCAGCGGGGTCCCACTAGCGGGAGGAAGGAATGAGCAGTTCTTC
d_gene: .; abundance: .; j_gene: TRBJ1-1; v_gene: TRBV25-1; CDR3aa: CASSVGGLQNTEAFF; CDR3nt: TGTGCCAGCAGTGTCGGGGGACTTCAGAACACTGAAGCTTTCTTT
d_gene: .; abundance: .; j_gene: TRBJ2-3; v_gene: TRBV5-1; CDR3aa: CASSLAAGPDTQYF; CDR3nt: TGCGCCAGCAGCTTGGCCGCGGGTCCAGATACGCAGTATTTT
d_gene: .; abundance: .; j_gene: TRBJ2-2; v_gene: TRBV7-9; CDR3aa: CASSADYFYTGELFF; CDR3nt: TGTGCCAGCAGTGCAGACTACTTCTACACCGGGGAGCTGTTTTTT
d_gene: TRBD2; abundance: many; j_gene: TRBJ2-7; v_gene: TRBV2; CDR3aa: CASSEDGGRGYEQYF; CDR3nt: TGTGCCAGCAGTGAAGACGGCGGGAGGGGATACGAGCAGTACTTC
d_gene: .; abundance: .; j_gene: TRBJ2-7; v_gene: TRBV3-1/TRBV3-2; CDR3aa: CASSQAGYEQYF; CDR3nt: TGTGCCAGCAGCCAGGCAGGGTACGAGCAGTACTTC